The subject of this entry is one T cell receptor beta chain. The data were taken from a study of cytomegalovirus exposure and HLA in healthy donors. CDR1 and CDR2 (germline): LGHNA, YSLEER. The CDR3 has 14 residues. V was clipped by 4 bases and J by 8 bases; unmatched bases: 6. PCR primers comprised 60 Vbeta and 13 Jbeta primers. Measured with immunoSEQ multiplex PCR; TCRdb has only the in-frame clones, and not every one. The table has about 130,000 clones, over 70% seen once. This TCR derives from a woman in her 40s in good health and CMV-seronegative. This chain joins TRBV4-3 and TRBJ1-4, with 8 bases aligning to TRBD1. The source material was PBMCs. CDR3 in DNA: TGCGCCAGCAGCCCCAGACAGGGGTACGAAAAACTGTTTTTT. As protein: CASSPRQGYEKLFF.